The present T cell receptor beta chain was sequenced within a study of cytomegalovirus exposure and HLA in healthy donors. As regards this clone: The antigen is not known.

In germline, CDR1 is SGHDT, CDR2 YYEEEE. Deletions cut 4 bases from V and 4 bases from J, with 14 bases between. The CDR3 spans 14 residues. This PCR relied on a set of 60 Vbeta primers and 13 Jbeta primers. The table came from immunoSEQ multiplex PCR; TCRdb's copy has only in-frame clones and leaves some out. The data contain under 200,000 clones, approximately 79% of them seen just once; the ten biggest clones take up 2% to 2.5%. Broader study findings: Using a false discovery rate of 0.05, a later analysis showed that approximately 17,000 TCR beta sequences were associated with HLA alleles. Later analysis identified several of the most significant clusters that appeared linked to common viral pathogens.

Sequenced material: PBMCs. This clonotype originated in a male donor in good health and CMV-seronegative. The chain links TRBV5-6 to TRBJ1-2, with unresolved D. DNA for the CDR3: TGTGCCAGCAGCCCCGTGGAGTCCCTCTATGGCTACACCTTC. Its protein is CASSPVESLYGYTF.